There are a few counts of the clone carrying this TCR beta chain. The antigen remains undetermined. CDR3 size: 16 residues. V was clipped by 0 bases and J by 3 bases, with 13 bases between them. The germline gives CDR1 SGHRS, CDR2 YFSETQ. Data came from immunoSEQ multiplex PCR; TCRdb stores just in-frame clones and leaves some out. The data contain roughly 330,000 clones, around 72% of them singletons. This record comes from a study of shared clonotypes between healthy human individuals. Study-level findings and limits: Sorted-subset sequencing was shown by rarefaction to be incomplete despite large depth. Generally, estimated richness proved larger in naive subsets than it did in memory subsets.

This TCR was recovered from a young man in good health. Material: memory CD4+ T cells sorted from blood. The sample's subset: CD45RA-negative fraction. The V and J genes are TRBV5-1 and TRBJ2-1; tentatively, D is TRBD1 (5 bases). CDR3 residues: CASSLDSGLSYNEQFF. In DNA form, the CDR3 reads TGCGCCAGCAGCTTGGATTCAGGGCTCAGCTACAATGAGCAGTTCTTC. Full variable domain (missing parts from reference TRBV5-1 and TRBJ2-1): KAGVTQTPRYLIKTRGQQVTLSCSPISGHRSVSWYQQTPGQGLQFLFEYFSETQRNKGNFPGRFSGRQFSNSRSEMNVSTLELGDSALYLCASSLDSGLSYNEQFFGPGTRLTVL.